This T cell receptor (beta chain) was profiled in a study of blood T cell repertoires in COVID-19. The wider study: T cells, B-cell-depleted T cells, or PBMCs provided the cDNA or gDNA that served as material.

Original analysis: Estimates of nucleated cell counts were drawn from the amplification of reference gene primers. The assay was immunoSEQ multiplex PCR, and TCRdb's table has in-frame clones only and misses some. The D gene and trimming were derived from the DNA, and the V and J assignments and clone size from that table. Here the sample spans roughly 25,000 clones, approximately 75% being singletons. CDR3 length: 14 residues. Germline CDR1 LNHDA, CDR2 SQIVND (reference sequence). V was cut by 4 bases and J by 8 bases, with 14 bases left in between. It was during active infection that Seattle patients were enrolled and then longitudinally followed.

The sequence derives from a woman in her 70s with COVID-19, enrolled during active disease. The V call is TRBV19, the J call TRBJ1-4; perhaps TRBD1 as D (6 bases). The sequenced material came from peripheral blood. CDR3 DNA sequence: TGTGCCAGTAGTACTCTTACAGGGTTCGAAAAACTGTTTTTT. This sequence encodes CASSTLTGFEKLFF. Combining the CDR3 with reference TRBV19 and TRBJ1-4 gives the whole variable domain DGGITQSPKYLFRKEGQNVTLSCEQNLNHDAMYWYRQDPGQGLRLIYYSQIVNDFQKGDIAEGYSVSREKKESFPLTVTSAQKNPTAFYLCASSTLTGFEKLFFGSGTQLSVL.